This paragraph covers one T cell receptor beta chain sequence. Methods used by the authors: Estimated nucleated cell counts came from reference gene primer amplification. This table comes from immunoSEQ multiplex PCR, and its TCRdb copy is limited to in-frame clones, with some not included. Clone size and V and J calls were adopted from that table, with D and trimming inferred from the DNA. Here the sample spans about 70,000 clones, about 89% being singletons. The data originate from a study of blood T cell repertoires in COVID-19. Study-level information: COVID-19 samples, acute and convalescent, were from the United States, Italy and Spain. Sample material is recorded as cDNA or gDNA derived from T cells, B-cell-depleted T cells, or PBMCs.

CDR1 is SEHNR and CDR2 is FQNEAQ in the germline V gene (reference sequence). V shed 2 bases, J shed 9 bases, and the junction held 8 bases outside the gene matches. This CDR3 comprises 15 residues. This receptor was obtained from a woman aged 60-70 years with acute or convalescent COVID-19. The sample was peripheral blood. This chain links TRBV7-9 with TRBJ2-1; 9 bases match TRBD1. This CDR3 reads CASSLFMGQGIEQFF. Written as DNA, the CDR3 is TGTGCCAGCAGCTTATTCATGGGACAGGGAATTGAGCAGTTCTTC. Supplemented by reference TRBV7-9 and TRBJ2-1, the full variable domain reads DTGVSQNPRHKITKRGQNVTFRCDPISEHNRLYWYRQTLGQGPEFLTYFQNEAQLEKSRLLSDRFSAERPKGSFSTLEIQRTEQGDSAMYLCASSLFMGQGIEQFFGPGTRLTVL.